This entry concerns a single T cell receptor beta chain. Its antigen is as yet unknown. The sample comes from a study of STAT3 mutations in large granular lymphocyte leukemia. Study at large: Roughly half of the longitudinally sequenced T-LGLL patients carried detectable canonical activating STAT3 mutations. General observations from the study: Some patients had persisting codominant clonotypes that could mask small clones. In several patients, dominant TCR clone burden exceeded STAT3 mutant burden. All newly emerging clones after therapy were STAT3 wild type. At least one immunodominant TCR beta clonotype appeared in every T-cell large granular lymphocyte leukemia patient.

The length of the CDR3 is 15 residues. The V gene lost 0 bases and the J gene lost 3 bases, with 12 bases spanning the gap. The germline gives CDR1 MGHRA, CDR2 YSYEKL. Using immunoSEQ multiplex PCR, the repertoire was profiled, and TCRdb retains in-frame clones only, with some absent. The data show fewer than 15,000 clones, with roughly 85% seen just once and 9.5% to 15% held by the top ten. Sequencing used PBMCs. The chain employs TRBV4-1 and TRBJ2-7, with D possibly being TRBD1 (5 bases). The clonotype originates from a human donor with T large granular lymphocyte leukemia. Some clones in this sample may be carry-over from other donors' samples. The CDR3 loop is CASSQDFGQYYEQYF. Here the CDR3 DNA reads TGCGCCAGCAGCCAAGATTTCGGACAATACTACGAGCAGTACTTC.